These 3 T cell receptor beta chains were sequenced from one sample in a study of CD8 T cells in ankylosing spondylitis (dated 2017 in TCRdb). The library came from 5' RACE. The instrument given in TCRdb is Illumina HiSeq 2500. Through fastp at Q25 and MiXCR, TCRdb rebuilt clones from the public reads, retaining in-frame beta chains. Merged by CDR3 protein, the rows form single entries marked with the most common genes and DNA. The sample includes some 87,000 distinct CDR3 sequences, with around 25% observed a single time. 45% to 65% of the sample belongs to the ten largest clones. Sequencing used blood, either unsorted or a sorted T cell fraction (not recorded which). The receptor source for this set is a male donor with ankylosing spondylitis or in good health (not recorded which).

This chain links TRBV20-1 with TRBJ1-4; TRBD1 matches at 7 bases. The CDR3 is made up of 14 amino acids. From germline, CDR1 is DFQATT and CDR2 SNEGSKA (reference sequence). The J segment lost 4 bases and the V segment lost 1 base, leaving 3 bases of the junction unmatched. This CDR3 is CSARVGQNNEKLFF. CDR3 DNA: TGCAGTGCTAGAGTGGGACAGAATAATGAAAAACTGTTTTTT.

The V call is TRBV20-1, the J call TRBJ1-1; D remains ambiguous. The V gene lost 1 base and the J gene lost 1 base, with 7 bases spanning the gap. CDR3 length equals 13 residues. CDR1 and CDR2 (germline): DFQATT, SNEGSKA (reference sequence). The CDR3 spells CSARVGGNTEAFF. The CDR3 DNA is TGCAGTGCTAGAGTAGGAGGGAACACTGAAGCTTTCTTT.

The chain employs TRBV10-3 and TRBJ1-5, with 7 bases aligning to TRBD1. There are 12 residues in the CDR3. J gave up 7 bases and V 10 bases, and 7 bases lay outside the gene matches. Germline loops: CDR1 ENHRY, CDR2 SYGVKD. The CDR3 sequence: CATGEGAQPQHF. The CDR3 region has the DNA TGTGCCACTGGGGAGGGGGCGCAGCCCCAGCATTTT.